The 30 T cell receptor beta chains presented below share a single source sample, sequenced in a study of T cell repertoires in cytomegalovirus infection. Each CDR3 protein is one row after TCRdb ran MiXCR on the reads. The table lists 65,000 to 90,000 distinct CDR3 sequences, roughly 3.6% of them singletons. Sequenced input: PBMCs. These receptors were obtained from a human donor in good health (CMV status not recorded). Some clones in this sample may be carry-over from other donors' samples.

This clonotype was counted at least ten times. V gene TRBV11-3 combines with J gene TRBJ2-1; D is undetermined. The CDR3 runs to 13 residues. The germline V gene has CDR1 SGHNT and CDR2 YENEEA. Trimming took off 2 bases at V and 5 bases at J, with 7 bases between the two ends. In DNA, the CDR3 is TGTGCCAGCAGCTTATCAGACGACAATGAGCAGTTCTTC. Protein: CASSLSDDNEQFF.

This clonotype has a count of ten or more. The V and J genes are TRBV7-9 and TRBJ1-1; no clear D. The CDR3 has 12 amino acids. Germline CDR1 SEHNR, CDR2 FQNEAQ (reference sequence). V was clipped by 5 bases and J by 4 bases, with 8 bases between them. The CDR3 region has the DNA TGTGCCAGCAGCGAAGGGTTCACTGAAGCTTTCTTT. Translating it yields CASSEGFTEAFF. Combining the CDR3 with reference TRBV7-9 and TRBJ1-1 gives the whole variable domain DTGVSQNPRHKITKRGQNVTFRCDPISEHNRLYWYRQTLGQGPEFLTYFQNEAQLEKSRLLSDRFSAERPKGSFSTLEIQRTEQGDSAMYLCASSEGFTEAFFGQGTRLTVV.

This clonotype occurred many times. The chain is built from TRBV28 and TRBJ1-1; D possibly corresponds to TRBD1 (5 bases). V lost 3 bases, J lost 5 bases, and 28 bases lay in between. The length of the CDR3 is 19 residues. Germline assignment: CDR1 MDHEN and CDR2 SYDVKM. The CDR3 spells CASSLMGRGGPGSDTEAFF. The CDR3 DNA reads as TGTGCCAGCAGTTTGATGGGAAGGGGAGGTCCAGGATCGGATACTGAAGCTTTCTTT.

Many counts were recorded for this clonotype. The rearrangement uses TRBV30 and TRBJ2-2, with 8 nucleotides matching TRBD1. Germline CDR1 GTSNPN, CDR2 SVGIG (reference sequence). This CDR3 has 16 amino acids. Trimming at V came to 4 bases and at J to 4 bases, leaving 11 bases not matched to a gene. The CDR3 DNA sequence: TGTGCCTGGACAGGGGGCGCTTCACGGGTCACCGGGGAGCTGTTTTTT. It yields the protein CAWTGGASRVTGELFF. The variable domain in full, with the rest retrieved from reference TRBV30 and TRBJ2-2, is SQTIHQWPATLVQPVGSPLSLECTVEGTSNPNLYWYRQAAGRGLQLLFYSVGIGQISSEVPQNLSASRPQDRQFILSSKKLLLSDSGFYLCAWTGGASRVTGELFFGEGSRLTVL.

In its sample, this clonotype was seen many times. The chain employs TRBV7-9 and TRBJ1-3, with D unresolved. V was shortened by 5 bases and J by 0 bases, with 5 bases between the two germline ends. CDR3 length: 13 amino acids. Germline values: CDR1 SEHNR, CDR2 FQNEAQ (reference sequence). Written as DNA, the CDR3 is TGTGCCAGCAGCCGGAACTCTGGAAACACCATATATTTT. This sequence encodes CASSRNSGNTIYF.

This clonotype occurred a few times. The chain links TRBV6-2 or TRBV6-3 to TRBJ2-5, with 8 bases aligning to TRBD1. CDR1 MNHEY and CDR2 SVGEGT come from the germline V gene. V gave up 6 bases and J gave up 5 bases; unmatched junction bases: 8. The CDR3 is 14 amino acids. The chain's CDR3 is CASSPGQAQETQYF. The CDR3 DNA is TGTGCCAGCAGCCCGGGACAGGCCCAGGAGACCCAGTACTTC.

Of note for this clonotype: Germline and junction disagree at one end, which may indicate a read error. The V gene is TRBV5-1, the J gene TRBJ2-7; TRBD1 aligns across 11 bases. Germline V gene lookup returns CDR1 SGHRS and CDR2 YFSETQ. The length of the CDR3 is 16 residues. The CDR3 DNA reads TGCGCCAACAGCTTGGCTTGGACAGGGGGCTCGTACGAGCAGTACTTC. The encoded protein is CANSLAWTGGSYEQYF.

This clonotype was observed many times. The chain employs TRBV7-2 and TRBJ2-1; 8 bases are a match to TRBD2. CDR1 and CDR2 from the germline V gene are SGHTA and FQGNSA. CDR3 length: 16 amino acids. J was trimmed by 6 bases and V by 5 bases; bases with no gene match: 12. Here the CDR3 reads CASSTTSGTSPNEQFF. The CDR3 DNA sequence: TGTGCCAGCAGCACTACTTCCGGGACTAGTCCCAATGAGCAGTTCTTC.

This clonotype was counted ten times or more. The CDR3 region has the DNA TGTGCCAGCAGCCGCCAGGGGCCGAGGACCCAGTACTTC. Translating gives CASSRQGPRTQYF. This chain joins TRBV5-6 and TRBJ2-5, with D perhaps matching TRBD1 (6 bases). The CDR3 is 13 amino acids. Germline V CDR1 and CDR2: SGHDT, YYEEEE. V lost 4 bases and J lost 7, with 14 bases in between. Using reference TRBV5-6 and TRBJ2-5 for the parts outside the CDR3, the full variable domain is DAGVTQSPTHLIKTRGQQVTLRCSPKSGHDTVSWYQQALGQGPQFIFQYYEEEERQRGNFPDRFSGHQFPNYSSELNVNALLLGDSALYLCASSRQGPRTQYFGPGTRLLVL.

This clonotype was counted many times. The chain joins TRBV19 to TRBJ1-5, with TRBD1 as a possible D gene (6 bases). V lost 4 bases to trimming and J lost 1 base, with 8 bases between them. CDR3 length equals 14 residues. Germline V gives CDR1 LNHDA, CDR2 SQIVND (reference sequence). The CDR3 DNA reads TGTGCCAGTAGTAGGGGGGCGAGCAATCAGCCCCAGCATTTT. Translation: CASSRGASNQPQHF.

This clonotype has a count of ten or more. The chain is built from TRBV6-6 and TRBJ2-1, with TRBD2 identical over 8 bases. The CDR3 is made up of 13 amino acids. V lost 2 bases, J lost 9 bases, and 3 bases stayed unmatched. Germline-derived CDR1 and CDR2 are MNHNY and SVGAGI (reference sequence). CDR3 amino acids: CASSYDLAGEQFF. The CDR3 nucleotides are TGTGCCAGCAGTTACGATCTAGCGGGTGAGCAGTTCTTC.

This clonotype was observed many times. The J gene is TRBJ1-5, the V gene TRBV6-5, with D hard to call. The V gene lost 7 bases and the J gene lost 3 bases, with 10 bases spanning the gap. Germline CDR1 MNHEY, CDR2 SVGAGI. The CDR3 covers 13 residues. CDR3 sequence: CASMLNANQPQHF. In DNA form, the CDR3 reads TGTGCCAGCATGTTGAATGCCAATCAGCCCCAGCATTTT.

This clonotype was observed at least ten times. The chain couples TRBV12-3 or TRBV12-4 to TRBJ2-7; perhaps TRBD1 as D (5 bases). The CDR3 is 15 residues long. Trimming left V 1 base short and J 5 bases short, with 15 bases between. The chain's CDR3 is CASSLGQGMVHEQYF. The CDR3 nucleotides read TGTGCCAGCAGTTTAGGGCAGGGTATGGTCCACGAGCAGTACTTC.

In this sample, this clonotype turned up many times. V gene TRBV7-2 combines with J gene TRBJ2-5; D remains unclear. CDR3 length: 15 amino acids. Trimming shortened V by 2 bases and J by 4 bases, and 14 bases separated the two germline ends. Germline CDR1 is SGHTA and CDR2 is FQGNSA. The CDR3 DNA is TGTGCCAGCAGCTTATCGCCCCGTCATGGAGAGACCCAGTACTTC. Amino acid sequence: CASSLSPRHGETQYF.

This clonotype was counted at least ten times. The chain is built from TRBV6-6 and TRBJ2-3, with 8 positions matching TRBD1. This CDR3 is 16 amino acids long. Trimming took 5 bases from V and 2 from J; bases not matched to a gene: 9. CDR1 MNHNY and CDR2 SVGAGI come from the germline V gene (reference sequence). For the CDR3, the DNA is TGTGCCAGCAGTCAAAATACAGGGGGATACACAGATACGCAGTATTTT. This translates into CASSQNTGGYTDTQYF.

This clonotype was counted at least ten times. J is TRBJ2-5 and V is TRBV7-3, with TRBD2 identical over 8 bases. Germline V gene data show CDR1 as SGHTA and CDR2 as FQGTGA. The J segment lost 2 bases and the V segment lost 0 bases, leaving 8 bases of the junction unmatched. CDR3 length equals 17 residues. The chain's CDR3 is CASSLTISGGLQETQYF. The CDR3 DNA reads as TGTGCCAGCAGCTTAACGATCAGCGGGGGCCTGCAAGAGACCCAGTACTTC.

This clonotype was seen ten or more times. The V call is TRBV12-3 or TRBV12-4, the J call TRBJ2-5; D remains ambiguous. Trimming stripped 7 bases from V and 4 bases from J, with 16 bases between. This CDR3 spans 14 amino acids. The CDR3 protein is CASTTFFGLETQYF. In DNA, the CDR3 is TGTGCCAGCACTACTTTCTTTGGGCTAGAGACCCAGTACTTC.

In its sample, this clonotype was seen many times. V and J are TRBV6-2 or TRBV6-3 and TRBJ2-1; 8 bases map to TRBD1. This CDR3 is 16 amino acids long. Germline CDR1 is MNHEY and CDR2 is SVGEGT. V lost 2 bases to trimming and J lost 9 bases; unmatched junction nucleotides: 12. The CDR3 DNA is TGTGCCAGCAGTTACCTCAAAGGACAGGGAATCGGTGAGCAGTTCTTC. Protein sequence: CASSYLKGQGIGEQFF.

This clonotype showed up many times. The rearrangement joins TRBV7-9 to TRBJ1-1, with D tentatively TRBD1 (5 bases). Germline V gives CDR1 SEHNR, CDR2 FQNEAQ (reference sequence). The CDR3 consists of 13 residues. Trimming shortened V by 6 bases and J by 1 base, and 9 bases separated the two germline ends. CDR3 amino acids: CASSPTGNTEAFF. The CDR3 nucleotides read TGTGCCAGCAGTCCCACAGGGAACACTGAAGCTTTCTTT.

This clonotype was observed at least ten times. J is TRBJ2-7 and V is TRBV7-2, with D perhaps assigned TRBD1 or TRBD2 (5 bases each). V lost 4 bases, J lost 6 bases, and 16 bases lay in between. This CDR3 has 14 amino acids. Germline V CDR1 and CDR2: SGHTA, FQGNSA. For the CDR3, the DNA is TGTGCCAGCAGCTCGGGGACCCTCCTCTCCGAGCAGTACTTC. Protein sequence: CASSSGTLLSEQYF.

This clonotype was detected many times. This chain uses TRBV6-2 or TRBV6-3 with TRBJ2-1; 9 bases align to TRBD1. Germline V gene sequence: CDR1 MNHEY, CDR2 SVGEGT. The length of the CDR3 is 16 residues. Losses at the gene ends were 6 bases for V and 4 bases for J; bases not matched to a gene: 10. CDR3 loop: CASSPHDRGSYNEQFF. CDR3 nucleotide sequence: TGTGCCAGCAGCCCCCACGACAGGGGGAGTTACAATGAGCAGTTCTTC.

This clonotype appeared many times. The chain carries TRBV6-1 and TRBJ2-3; D assignment may be TRBD1 or TRBD2 (5 bases each). CDR1 MNHNS and CDR2 SASEGT come from the germline V gene. V was cut by 10 bases and J by 1 base, with 12 bases left in between. CDR3 size: 13 residues. The CDR3 coding sequence is TGTGCCACCGGGGCAGGGCGCACAGATACGCAGTATTTT. This gives the protein CATGAGRTDTQYF.

This clonotype showed up many times. The chain combines TRBV10-3 with TRBJ2-7; no clear D gene. Trimming took off 3 bases at V and 1 base at J, with 10 bases between the two ends. This CDR3 comprises 14 residues. Germline assignment: CDR1 ENHRY and CDR2 SYGVKD. The CDR3 is CAISDYSASYEQYF. The CDR3 bases are TGTGCCATCAGTGACTACTCGGCATCCTACGAGCAGTACTTC.

This clonotype has ten or more counts. The chain joins TRBV15 to TRBJ2-5; perhaps TRBD2 as D (5 bases). V lost 5 bases and J 1 base, leaving 8 bases between the germline ends. The CDR3 has 13 residues. Per the germline V gene, CDR1 is LNHNV and CDR2 is YYDKDF (reference sequence). The CDR3 region has the DNA TGTGCCACCAGCCCCCGGGGCCAAGAGACCCAGTACTTC. Translating gives CATSPRGQETQYF. Using reference TRBV15 and TRBJ2-5 for the parts outside the CDR3, the full variable domain is DAMVIQNPRYQVTQFGKPVTLSCSQTLNHNVMYWYQQKSSQAPKLLFHYYDKDFNNEADTPDNFQSRRPNTSFCFLDIRSPGLGDTAMYLCATSPRGQETQYFGPGTRLLVL.

This clonotype was recorded many times. Written as DNA, the CDR3 is TGTGCCAGCAGCTCGGACAGGGTAACTGAAGCTTTCTTT. It encodes CASSSDRVTEAFF. The chain recombines TRBV5-6 with TRBJ1-1; 8 nucleotides agree with TRBD1. This CDR3 has 13 residues. The germline V gene encodes CDR1 SGHDT and CDR2 YYEEEE. With 3 bases clipped from V and 5 bases from J, the junction kept 3 bases outside the gene matches.

At least ten counts were recorded for this clonotype. V usage is TRBV2 and J usage is TRBJ2-6; 9 bases agree with TRBD1. V dropped 3 bases and J dropped 4; count of bases not matched to a gene: 13. The CDR3 extends over 19 amino acids. The germline V gene encodes CDR1 SNHLY and CDR2 FYNNEI. Here the CDR3 reads CASSDPGDRAQSGANVLTF. For the CDR3, the DNA is TGTGCCAGCAGTGACCCCGGGGACAGGGCCCAGTCCGGGGCCAACGTCCTGACTTTC. The full variable domain, with the rest looked up from reference TRBV2 and TRBJ2-6, is EPEVTQTPSHQVTQMGQEVILRCVPISNHLYFYWYRQILGQKVEFLVSFYNNEISEKSEIFDDQFSVERPDGSNFTLKIRSTKLEDSAMYFCASSDPGDRAQSGANVLTFGAGSRLTVL.

The sample holds many counts of this clonotype. This chain connects TRBV7-3 to TRBJ1-6; TRBD1 agrees at 7 bases. V shed 1 base, J shed 6 bases, and the junction held 6 bases outside the gene matches. Germline V gene lookup returns CDR1 SGHTA and CDR2 FQGTGA. CDR3 length: 16 residues. CDR3 bases: TGTGCCAGCAGCTTAAGAGGGGGCGGACTTAATTCACCCCTCCACTTT. It encodes CASSLRGGGLNSPLHF.

In this sample, this clonotype turned up many times. CDR3 region: CSAEEGSGYTF. Here the CDR3 DNA reads TGCAGTGCAGAGGAGGGGTCTGGCTACACCTTC. The chain recombines TRBV20-1 with TRBJ1-2; D is possibly TRBD1 (5 bases). Per germline, CDR1 DFQATT and CDR2 SNEGSKA (reference sequence). V was pared by 6 bases and J by 7 bases, with 12 bases between. This CDR3 has 11 amino acids.

This clonotype was counted many times. The CDR3 reads CASTGQGNTGELFF. CDR3 bases: TGTGCCAGCACCGGACAGGGGAACACCGGGGAGCTGTTTTTT. The V call is TRBV7-2, the J call TRBJ2-2, with 8 bases that match TRBD1. The CDR3 sequence is 14 residues long. Trimming at V came to 7 bases and at J to 1 base, leaving 2 bases not matched to a gene. From germline, CDR1 is SGHTA and CDR2 FQGNSA.

This clonotype was counted ten times or more. This chain connects TRBV28 to TRBJ2-5; 7 nucleotides align to TRBD1. CDR1 MDHEN and CDR2 SYDVKM come from the germline V gene. The CDR3 loop spans 15 amino acids. J gave up 2 bases and V 7 bases, and 10 bases lay outside the gene matches. The CDR3 DNA reads TGTGCCAGCACCCCCTCGGGACAGTCGCAAGAGACCCAGTACTTC. It translates to CASTPSGQSQETQYF. Full variable domain (outside the CDR3, taken from reference TRBV28 and TRBJ2-5): DVKVTQSSRYLVKRTGEKVFLECVQDMDHENMFWYRQDPGLGLRLIYFSYDVKMKEKGDIPEGYSVSREKKERFSLILESASTNQTSMYLCASTPSGQSQETQYFGPGTRLLVL.